The source of this T cell receptor beta chain is a study of cytomegalovirus exposure and HLA in healthy donors. Germline V gene sequence: CDR1 PRHDT, CDR2 FYEKMQ (reference sequence). V was clipped by 6 bases and J by 11 bases, with 16 bases between them. This CDR3 is 13 amino acids long. It was with 60 Vbeta and 13 Jbeta primers that the PCR ran. Assay: immunoSEQ multiplex PCR; the TCRdb copy retains only in-frame clones and omits some. The repertoire includes 100,000 to 150,000 clones, 65% to 80% of them detected once, and roughly 3.2% sits in the top ten. In the case of this clone: The sample holds other DNA sequences that translate to the same CDR3.

The TCR originated in a man aged 25 to 40 in good health and CMV-seronegative. The chain uses TRBV13 and TRBJ1-4; TRBD1 might be the D (6 bases). The sequenced sample was PBMCs. The CDR3 region is CASSLRTAGKLFF. Written as DNA, the CDR3 is TGTGCCAGCAGTCTGAGGACAGCAGGGAAACTGTTTTTT.